This entry lists 5 T cell receptor beta chains sequenced from one sample in a study of T cells after posttransplantation cyclophosphamide. A marrow graft followed busulfan-fludarabine conditioning, with cyclophosphamide on days +3 and +4. Profiling relied on immunoSEQ multiplex PCR, and the TCRdb table lists in-frame clones only, not all of them. The repertoire holds some 17,000 clones, with about 91% as singletons. The specimen comprised CD4+ T cells sorted from blood, sampled after allogeneic stem cell transplant with posttransplant cyclophosphamide. These receptors were obtained from a male patient aged 55 to 69 who received an allogeneic stem cell transplant from a related donor and was CMV-positive. Among the T cells, some may be from the graft donor.

The V gene is TRBV6-1, the J gene TRBJ2-3; 7 nucleotides agree with TRBD1. CDR3 size: 17 residues. The ends lost 5 bases at V and 2 bases at J; junction bases unmatched: 13. Per germline, CDR1 MNHNS and CDR2 SASEGT. CDR3 sequence: CASSKDRAGRYTDTQYF. The CDR3 DNA reads TGTGCCAGCAGTAAAGACAGGGCCGGACGGTACACAGATACGCAGTATTTT.

This clone was observed a single time. The chain links TRBV7-6 to TRBJ2-1; no firm D call. Trimming removed 2 bases from V and 9 bases from J, with 5 bases in between. The germline gives CDR1 SGHVS, CDR2 FNYEAQ. The CDR3 extends over 11 amino acids. The CDR3: CASSLSREQFF. The CDR3 bases are TGTGCCAGCAGCTTATCCCGTGAGCAGTTCTTC.

The J gene is TRBJ2-3, the V gene TRBV9, with D possibly matching TRBD2 (6 bases). Per germline, CDR1 SGDLS and CDR2 YYNGEE. V was clipped by 3 bases and J by 8 bases, with 22 bases between them. The CDR3 loop spans 16 amino acids. In DNA form, the CDR3 reads TGTGCCAGCAGCGCGGAGGGGATACAAGGAGGAGTTACGCAGTATTTT. It is translated as CASSAEGIQGGVTQYF.

The sample holds one count of this clone. This sequence joins TRBV30 and TRBJ1-1, with D uncertain. Trimming left V 0 bases short and J 3 bases short, with 8 bases between. The CDR3 totals 13 residues. Germline V gives CDR1 GTSNPN, CDR2 SVGIG (reference sequence). CDR3 amino acids: CAWSVSPDTEAFF. The CDR3 nucleotides are TGTGCCTGGAGTGTAAGTCCGGACACTGAAGCTTTCTTT.

V and J are TRBV9 and TRBJ2-2; the D is unclear. Germline CDR1 SGDLS, CDR2 YYNGEE. The CDR3 spans 15 residues. The germline V and J ends were trimmed by 3 bases and 0 bases, with 9 bases remaining between them. The CDR3 DNA reads as TGTGCCAGCAGCGAAGCCGCGACGAACACCGGGGAGCTGTTTTTT. Its protein is CASSEAATNTGELFF. Based on the CDR3 plus reference TRBV9 and TRBJ2-2, the full variable domain is DSGVTQTPKHLITATGQRVTLRCSPRSGDLSVYWYQQSLDQGLQFLIQYYNGEERAKGNILERFSAQQFPDLHSELNLSSLELGDSALYFCASSEAATNTGELFFGEGSRLTVL.